Shown below are 20 T cell receptor beta chains from a single sample sequenced in a study of OX40 agonist ivuxolimab in advanced cancers. Here immunoSEQ multiplex PCR was the method, and the copy in TCRdb shows in-frame clones only, minus some. Altogether tens of thousands of clones are present, approximately 78% being singletons, with the ten largest covering roughly 5.4%. Source: CD4+ or CD8+ T cells sorted from blood, taken in a trial of the OX40 agonist ivuxolimab. These receptors were obtained from an adult with an advanced solid tumor such as melanoma, head and neck, liver or kidney cancer.

This clone was found a few times. The J gene is TRBJ2-7, the V gene TRBV10-3; D is unclear. V was pared by 0 bases and J by 4 bases, with 13 bases between. Germline V gene data show CDR1 as ENHRY and CDR2 as SYGVKD. This CDR3 contains 15 residues. CDR3 sequence: CAISESGNRPYEQYF. The CDR3 DNA sequence: TGTGCCATCAGTGAGTCCGGTAATCGACCTTACGAGCAGTACTTC.

The chain joins TRBV7-3 to TRBJ2-1; TRBD1 is a possible D gene (7 bases). The CDR3 has 15 residues. In germline, CDR1 is SGHTA, CDR2 FQGTGA. Trimming removed 5 bases from V and 6 bases from J, with 17 bases in between. The CDR3 sequence is CASSKRTGGSNEQFF. CDR3 DNA: TGTGCCAGCAGCAAAAGGACAGGAGGGAGCAATGAGCAGTTCTTC.

V gene TRBV10-1 combines with J gene TRBJ2-3, with 9 bases lining up with TRBD2. Trimming took 7 bases from V and 4 from J; bases not matched to a gene: 15. Looked up from germline, CDR1 is WNHNN and CDR2 is SYGVQD (reference sequence). This CDR3 region has 17 residues. CDR3 coding DNA: TGCGCCAGCAAATCAGGGCCGCTAGCGGGACCATCAGATACGCAGTATTTT. It encodes CASKSGPLAGPSDTQYF.

V and J are TRBV5-4 and TRBJ2-1; D assignment may be TRBD1 or TRBD2 (6 bases each). Between the trimmed V and J ends, which lost 4 bases and 0 bases, there was a span of 11 bases. Germline CDR1 and CDR2: SGHNT and YYREEE (reference sequence). CDR3 length: 15 residues. CDR3 sequence reads: CASSPGASSYNEQFF. The CDR3 bases are TGTGCCAGCAGCCCGGGGGCAAGCTCCTACAATGAGCAGTTCTTC.

The V and J genes are TRBV7-2 and TRBJ1-3; no firm D call. The CDR3 contains 16 residues. Germline V gene sequence: CDR1 SGHTA, CDR2 FQGNSA. V was trimmed by 5 bases and J by 0 bases, leaving 14 bases between them. CDR3 nucleotides: TGTGCCAGCAGCCCGACGGGCCTGGTCTCTGGAAACACCATATATTTT. This sequence encodes CASSPTGLVSGNTIYF. Complete variable domain (other parts from reference TRBV7-2 and TRBJ1-3): GAGVSQSPSNKVTEKGKDVELRCDPISGHTALYWYRQSLGQGLEFLIYFQGNSAPDKSGLPSDRFSAERTGGSVSTLTIQRTQQEDSAVYLCASSPTGLVSGNTIYFGEGSWLTVV.

This clone was seen a single time. The rearrangement joins TRBV5-1 to TRBJ2-3; D uncertain. V shed 4 bases and J shed 6 bases, with 12 bases lying between them. The CDR3 has 13 amino acids. Per germline, CDR1 SGHRS and CDR2 YFSETQ. The chain's CDR3 is CASSPSAQDTQYF. CDR3 nucleotides: TGCGCCAGCAGCCCCAGCGCCCAGGATACGCAGTATTTT.

The chain is built from TRBV6-1 and TRBJ2-2, with 9 bases matching TRBD2. The length of the CDR3 is 14 residues. The ends lost 8 bases at V and 4 bases at J; junction bases unmatched: 5. The germline gives CDR1 MNHNS, CDR2 SASEGT. The CDR3 sequence: CASLRLAATGELFF. CDR3 sequence (DNA): TGTGCCAGCCTCAGACTAGCGGCCACCGGGGAGCTGTTTTTT.

The J gene is TRBJ1-2, the V gene TRBV19; 7 nucleotides match TRBD1. The junction had 9 bases not matched to a gene; V was cut back by 9 bases and J by 8 bases. The CDR3 is 12 amino acids. The germline V gene has CDR1 LNHDA and CDR2 SQIVND (reference sequence). Here the CDR3 DNA reads TGTGCCAGCAAAACAGGGGTCGAAGGCTACACCTTC. It encodes CASKTGVEGYTF.

This clone was seen at least ten times. This sequence joins TRBV13 and TRBJ1-2; D not resolved. CDR1 and CDR2 (germline): PRHDT, FYEKMQ (reference sequence). This CDR3 comprises 13 residues. V lost 5 bases to trimming and J lost 4 bases, with 11 bases between them. CDR3 sequence: CASSPQRFYGYTF. In nucleotides, the CDR3 is TGTGCCAGCAGCCCTCAGAGGTTCTATGGCTACACCTTC.

CDR3 loop: CASSFRTGSSYEQYF. In nucleotides, the CDR3 is TGTGCCAGCAGCTTCCGGACAGGGAGCTCCTACGAGCAGTACTTC. The rearrangement links TRBV5-4 to TRBJ2-5, with 8 bases fitting TRBD1. The DNA end favors TRBJ2-7, so the J call may be wrong. Germline lookup yields CDR1 SGHNT and CDR2 YYREEE (reference sequence). The CDR3 consists of 15 residues.

This chain links TRBV7-6 with TRBJ2-2, with a tentative D call TRBD2 (5 bases). The CDR3 sequence is 15 residues long. V shed 7 bases and J shed 2 bases, with 14 bases lying between them. From germline, CDR1 is SGHVS and CDR2 FNYEAQ. CDR3 sequence: CASNAAEGNTGELFF. As DNA, the CDR3 is TGTGCCAGCAACGCAGCCGAGGGTAACACCGGGGAGCTGTTTTTT.

The chain employs TRBV5-1 and TRBJ2-1, with TRBD1 matching over 8 bases. Looked up from germline, CDR1 is SGHRS and CDR2 is YFSETQ. After removal of 4 bases from V and 4 bases from J, the junction contained 7 bases not matched to a gene. This CDR3 has 15 residues. CDR3 DNA: TGCGCCAGCAGCGCTTCAACAGGGGGATACAATGAGCAGTTCTTC. Translation: CASSASTGGYNEQFF.

The chain carries TRBV25-1 and TRBJ2-5; 9 bases fit TRBD1. Germline CDR1 and CDR2: MGHDK and SYGVNS. The CDR3 runs to 14 residues. After removal of 5 bases from V and 6 bases from J, the junction contained 7 bases not matched to a gene. The CDR3 is CASSRQGVRKTQYF. The CDR3 DNA sequence: TGTGCCAGCAGTCGACAGGGGGTCCGTAAGACCCAGTACTTC. Complete variable domain (other parts from reference TRBV25-1 and TRBJ2-5): EADIYQTPRYLVIGTGKKITLECSQTMGHDKMYWYQQDPGMELHLIHYSYGVNSTEKGDLSSESTVSRIRTEHFPLTLESARPSHTSQYLCASSRQGVRKTQYFGPGTRLLVL.

The chain links TRBV7-6 to TRBJ2-1; no clear D. This CDR3 is 12 amino acids long. Trimming shortened V by 0 bases and J by 7 bases, and 4 bases separated the two germline ends. Germline lookup yields CDR1 SGHVS and CDR2 FNYEAQ. CDR3 bases: TGTGCCAGCAGCTTAGCGAATAATGAGCAGTTCTTC. It yields the protein CASSLANNEQFF.

The chain has TRBV4-3 and TRBJ1-1; D perhaps matches TRBD1 (6 bases). This CDR3 has 16 residues. The ends were cut back, 3 bases at V and 0 bases at J, with 14 bases in the middle. The germline gives CDR1 LGHNA, CDR2 YSLEER. CDR3 region: CASSQLGGHLNTEAFF. CDR3 nucleotides: TGCGCCAGCAGCCAGTTGGGGGGCCACCTGAACACTGAAGCTTTCTTT.

The V call is TRBV6-5, the J call TRBJ2-1, with 7 bases fitting TRBD2. Unmatched junction bases numbered 7, after V lost 7 bases and J lost 4 bases. Germline V gene lookup returns CDR1 MNHEY and CDR2 SVGAGI. CDR3 length: 14 residues. The chain's CDR3 is CASKRLAIYNEQFF. The CDR3 DNA reads TGTGCCAGCAAACGACTAGCAATATACAATGAGCAGTTCTTC.

The J gene is TRBJ2-1, the V gene TRBV7-3; 11 nucleotides agree with TRBD2. The V and J ends lost 2 bases and 5 bases, in that order; junction bases with no gene match: 8. The CDR3 consists of 17 residues. Germline V gene lookup returns CDR1 SGHTA and CDR2 FQGTGA. The CDR3 loop reads CASSLLAGGPVNNEQFF. CDR3 sequence (DNA): TGTGCCAGCAGCTTACTAGCGGGAGGCCCCGTTAACAATGAGCAGTTCTTC. The whole variable domain, filled in from reference TRBV7-3 and TRBJ2-1, reads GAGVSQTPSNKVTEKGKYVELRCDPISGHTALYWYRQSLGQGPEFLIYFQGTGAADDSGLPNDRFFAVRPEGSVSTLKIQRTERGDSAVYLCASSLLAGGPVNNEQFFGPGTRLTVL.

This clone was observed at least ten times. The V and J genes are TRBV5-1 and TRBJ1-2; D is ambiguous. The CDR3 sequence is 15 residues long. Germline-derived CDR1 and CDR2 are SGHRS and YFSETQ. Trimming cost V 0 bases and J 0 bases, with 9 bases left between them. CDR3 loop: CASSLAFNANYGYTF. The CDR3, as DNA: TGCGCCAGCAGCTTGGCCTTTAACGCTAACTATGGCTACACCTTC.

This clone has just a few counts. The chain has TRBV7-2 and TRBJ1-1; D is ambiguous. CDR1 and CDR2 (germline): SGHTA, FQGNSA. V was cut by 0 bases and J by 8 bases, with 10 bases left in between. The CDR3 consists of 13 residues. In DNA, the CDR3 is TGTGCCAGCAGCTTAGCGAAGGCGGGCGAAGCTTTCTTT. Amino acid sequence: CASSLAKAGEAFF.

The chain uses TRBV18 and TRBJ2-2; perhaps TRBD1 as D (5 bases). CDR1 and CDR2 (germline): KGHSH, LQKENI. Trimming cost V 8 bases and J 4 bases, with 17 bases left between them. The CDR3 runs to 15 residues. In nucleotides, the CDR3 is TGTGCCAGCAAATTTTCACAGGAGCCCACCGGGGAGCTGTTTTTT. Residues: CASKFSQEPTGELFF. Combining the CDR3 with reference TRBV18 and TRBJ2-2 gives the whole variable domain NAGVMQNPRHLVRRRGQEARLRCSPMKGHSHVYWYRQLPEEGLKFMVYLQKENIIDESGMPKERFSAEFPKEGPSILRIQQVVRGDSAAYFCASKFSQEPTGELFFGEGSRLTVL.